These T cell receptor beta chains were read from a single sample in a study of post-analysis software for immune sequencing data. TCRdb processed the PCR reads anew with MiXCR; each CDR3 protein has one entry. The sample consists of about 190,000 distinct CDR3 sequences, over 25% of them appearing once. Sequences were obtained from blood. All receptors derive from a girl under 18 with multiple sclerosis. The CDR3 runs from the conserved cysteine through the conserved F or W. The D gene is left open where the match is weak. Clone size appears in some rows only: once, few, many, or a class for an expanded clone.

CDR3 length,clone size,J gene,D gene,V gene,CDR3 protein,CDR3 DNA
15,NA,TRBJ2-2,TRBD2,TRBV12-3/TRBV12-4,CASSLSGGYTGELFF,TGTGCCAGCAGTTTAAGCGGGGGGTACACCGGGGAGCTGTTTTTT
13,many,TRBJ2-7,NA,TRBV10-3,CAISEPPSAEQYF,TGTGCCATCAGTGAACCCCCCTCGGCGGAGCAGTACTTC
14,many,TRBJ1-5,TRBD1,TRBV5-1,CASSLGTGNQPQHF,TGTGCCAGCAGCTTGGGGACAGGCAATCAGCCCCAGCATTTT
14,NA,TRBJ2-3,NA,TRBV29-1,CSVPGGWGPDTQYF,TGCAGCGTCCCTGGCGGGTGGGGGCCAGATACGCAGTATTTT
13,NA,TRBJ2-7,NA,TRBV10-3,CAIKGESSYEQYF,TGTGCCATCAAGGGGGAAAGCTCCTACGAGCAGTACTTC
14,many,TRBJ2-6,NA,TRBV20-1,CSALSGSGANVLTF,TGCAGTGCCCTTTCGGGCTCTGGGGCCAACGTCCTGACTTTC
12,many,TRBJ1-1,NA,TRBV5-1,CASSLSGTEAFF,TGTGCCAGCAGCCTAAGTGGCACTGAAGCTTTCTTT
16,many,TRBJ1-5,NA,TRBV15,CATSAMGGWVVQPQHF,TGTGCCACCAGCGCGATGGGCGGCTGGGTAGTTCAGCCCCAGCATTTT
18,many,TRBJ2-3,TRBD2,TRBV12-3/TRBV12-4,CASSDRSSGGERTDTQYF,TGTGCCAGCAGTGACCGATCCAGCGGGGGGGAACGCACAGATACGCAGTATTTT
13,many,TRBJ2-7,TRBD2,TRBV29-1,CSVSSGFFKEQYF,TGCAGCGTATCTAGCGGGTTCTTTAAAGAGCAGTACTTC
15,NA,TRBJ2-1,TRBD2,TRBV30,CAWSVWRGADNEQFF,TGTGCCTGGAGTGTATGGCGGGGGGCGGACAATGAGCAGTTCTTC
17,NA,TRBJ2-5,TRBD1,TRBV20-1,CSARRAGTGGVQETQYF,TGCAGTGCTAGGAGGGCCGGGACAGGCGGCGTCCAAGAGACCCAGTACTTC
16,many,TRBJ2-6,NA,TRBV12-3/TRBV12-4,CASSLALSSGANVLTF,TGTGCCAGCAGTCTTGCGCTTAGCTCTGGGGCCAACGTCCTGACTTTC
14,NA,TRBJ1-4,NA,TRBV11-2,CASSRDGPNEKLFF,TGTGCCAGTAGCCGGGACGGCCCTAATGAAAAACTGTTTTTT
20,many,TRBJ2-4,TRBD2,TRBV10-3,CAISDSTSGGSSGAKNIQYF,TGTGCCATCAGTGATTCGACTAGCGGGGGGAGTTCGGGGGCCAAAAACATTCAGTACTTC
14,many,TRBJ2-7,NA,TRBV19,CASSIAGEGYEQYF,TGTGCCAGTAGTATAGCTGGTGAGGGGTACGAGCAGTACTTC
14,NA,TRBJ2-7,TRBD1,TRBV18,CASSPSGTGDEQYF,TGTGCCAGCTCACCATCCGGGACAGGGGACGAGCAGTACTTC
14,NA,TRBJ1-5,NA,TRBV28,CASSFWQGGQPQHF,TGTGCCAGCAGTTTTTGGCAGGGTGGACAGCCCCAGCATTTT
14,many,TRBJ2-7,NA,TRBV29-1,CSVVYGQHSYEQYF,TGCAGCGTTGTTTACGGACAGCATTCCTACGAGCAGTACTTC
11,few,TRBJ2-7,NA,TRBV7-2,CASSLVSEQYF,TGTGCCAGCAGCTTAGTGAGTGAGCAGTACTTC
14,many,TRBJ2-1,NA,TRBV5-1,CASSLAEGRGAQFF,TGCGCCAGCAGCTTGGCCGAGGGTCGGGGTGCGCAGTTCTTC
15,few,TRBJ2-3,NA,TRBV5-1,CASRWGVRNTDTQYF,TGCGCCAGCCGTTGGGGCGTTCGGAACACAGATACGCAGTATTTT
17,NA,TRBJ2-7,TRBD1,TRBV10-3,CAISADGTGQGSYEQYF,TGTGCCATCAGCGCAGATGGCACGGGACAGGGGTCCTACGAGCAGTACTTC
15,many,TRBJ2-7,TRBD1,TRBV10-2,CASRPTDRGEGEQYF,TGCGCCAGCAGGCCTACGGACAGGGGGGAGGGCGAGCAGTACTTC
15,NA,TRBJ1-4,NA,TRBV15,CATSPVGASNEKLFF,TGTGCCACCAGCCCGGTGGGCGCTTCTAATGAAAAACTGTTTTTT
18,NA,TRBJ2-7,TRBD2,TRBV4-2,CASSQALADPWNKDEQYF,TGTGCCAGCAGCCAAGCACTAGCGGACCCCTGGAACAAGGATGAGCAGTACTTC
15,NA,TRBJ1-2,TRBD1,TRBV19,CASSTRTGSNYGYTF,TGTGCCAGTAGTACTAGGACAGGGAGCAACTATGGCTACACCTTC
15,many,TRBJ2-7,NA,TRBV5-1,CASSSRWQGTYEQYF,TGCGCCAGCAGCAGCCGATGGCAGGGAACCTACGAGCAGTACTTC
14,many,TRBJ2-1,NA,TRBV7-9,CASSLNQYHNEQFF,TGTGCCAGCAGCTTAAATCAGTACCACAATGAGCAGTTCTTC
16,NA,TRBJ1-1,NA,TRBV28,CASSLYPLGGKVEAFF,TGTGCCAGCAGTTTATACCCGCTCGGGGGGAAGGTTGAAGCTTTCTTT
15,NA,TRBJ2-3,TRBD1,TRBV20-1,CSARLQGRQADTQYF,TGCAGTGCTAGGTTACAGGGGCGACAGGCAGATACGCAGTATTTT
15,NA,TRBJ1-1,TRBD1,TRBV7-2,CASSLALDREREAFF,TGTGCCAGCAGCTTAGCTTTAGACAGGGAAAGAGAAGCTTTCTTT
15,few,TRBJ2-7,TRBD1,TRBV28,CASSSPGQPRYEQYF,TGTGCCAGCAGCTCTCCGGGACAGCCTCGCTACGAGCAGTACTTC